These 18 T cell receptor beta chains were sequenced from one sample in a study of cytomegalovirus exposure and HLA in healthy donors. TCRdb's table, derived via immunoSEQ multiplex PCR, lists solely in-frame clones and lacks some. The data show tens of thousands of clones, about 93% seen once. Sequenced sample: PBMCs. All receptors come from a woman aged 18-29 years in good health and CMV-seropositive.

The chain joins TRBV5-1 to TRBJ2-1; 8 bases line up with TRBD2. The CDR3 is 15 amino acids. From germline, CDR1 is SGHRS and CDR2 YFSETQ. Losses at the gene ends were 7 bases for V and 7 bases for J; bases not matched to a gene: 13. The CDR3 region is CASHRPGGPSNEQFF. The CDR3 DNA follows: TGCGCCAGCCATAGACCGGGGGGGCCCTCAAATGAGCAGTTCTTC.

The chain carries TRBV5-6 and TRBJ2-1, with 9 bases identical to TRBD2. CDR1 SGHDT and CDR2 YYEEEE come from the germline V gene. CDR3 length equals 14 residues. Unmatched junction bases numbered 7, after V lost 7 bases and J lost 5 bases. In DNA form, the CDR3 reads TGTGCCAGCCGCCCTGAGCGGGAGGACAATGAGCAGTTCTTC. This sequence encodes CASRPEREDNEQFF.

The rearrangement uses TRBV6-1 and TRBJ1-4, with D tentatively TRBD1 (6 bases). The CDR3 runs 18 residues. V gave up 2 bases and J gave up 7 bases, with 23 bases separating them. Germline V gene data show CDR1 as MNHNS and CDR2 as SASEGT. DNA of the CDR3: TGTGCCAGCAGTGAATTCCTTGGGACATTGATTCTAGGTGAAAAACTGTTTTTT. Amino acids: CASSEFLGTLILGEKLFF.

This chain connects TRBV5-5 to TRBJ2-7, with 9 bases that match TRBD1. Germline CDR1 reads SGHKS; CDR2 reads YYEKEE (reference sequence). The CDR3 length is 15 residues. Trimming took 0 bases from V and 6 from J; bases not matched to a gene: 7. CDR3 sequence: CASSLGGTGRGEQYF. The CDR3 DNA reads as TGTGCCAGCAGCTTGGGTGGGACAGGGCGGGGCGAGCAGTACTTC.

V and J are TRBV11-3 and TRBJ2-1; D remains unclear. The V end was cut by 4 bases, the J end by 0 bases, with 7 bases between. The germline gives CDR1 SGHNT, CDR2 YENEEA. The CDR3 covers 14 residues. DNA of the CDR3: TGTGCCAGCAGCTCGGGTAGCTCCTACAATGAGCAGTTCTTC. Protein: CASSSGSSYNEQFF.

The V and J genes are TRBV4-2 and TRBJ2-7; D is unclear. The CDR3 runs 13 residues. With 5 bases removed from V and 2 bases from J, the gap between germline ends came to 10 bases. Germline CDR1 and CDR2: LGHNA and YNFKEQ. CDR3 loop: CASSYSTAYEQYF. Here the CDR3 DNA reads TGTGCCAGCAGCTACAGTACAGCCTACGAGCAGTACTTC.

The chain joins TRBV27 to TRBJ2-7; D may be TRBD1 (5 bases). The V and J ends lost 8 bases and 6 bases respectively, with 14 bases between them. The CDR3 is 12 amino acids. The germline gives CDR1 MNHEY, CDR2 SMNVEV (reference sequence). The CDR3 is CASGADTVEQYF. CDR3 nucleotide sequence: TGTGCCAGCGGGGCTGACACAGTCGAGCAGTACTTC.

V gene TRBV4-2 combines with J gene TRBJ2-1, with TRBD2 matching 11 bases. Germline V gene lookup returns CDR1 LGHNA and CDR2 YNFKEQ. The CDR3 is made up of 17 amino acids. Trimming removed 2 bases from V and 0 bases from J; junction bases left unmatched: 3. The CDR3 reads CASSQRLAGTSYNEQFF. The CDR3 bases are TGTGCCAGCAGCCAAAGACTAGCGGGGACCTCCTACAATGAGCAGTTCTTC.

The chain is built from TRBV19 and TRBJ1-4; 8 nucleotides agree with TRBD1. This CDR3 spans 14 amino acids. V shed 7 bases and J 5 bases; nucleotides not matched to a gene: 6. Germline V gives CDR1 LNHDA, CDR2 SQIVND (reference sequence). For the CDR3, the DNA is TGTGCCAGTACCCGACAGGGGATAAATGAAAAACTGTTTTTT. Its protein is CASTRQGINEKLFF.

The V call is TRBV10-3, the J call TRBJ1-5; TRBD1 might be the D (5 bases). The CDR3 runs to 14 residues. Germline V gene data show CDR1 as ENHRY and CDR2 as SYGVKD. Trimming left V 11 bases short and J 3 bases short, with 17 bases between. CDR3 coding DNA: TGTGCCTTATCCCCGGGGGGGGACAATCAGCCCCAGCATTTT. It encodes CALSPGGDNQPQHF.

This chain joins TRBV6-4 and TRBJ2-3; 7 positions match TRBD2. V shed 4 bases and J 1 base; nucleotides not matched to a gene: 5. This CDR3 has 15 amino acids. Germline CDR1 is MRHNA and CDR2 is SNTAGT. The CDR3 is CASSVRRGGTDTQYF. The CDR3 DNA follows: TGTGCCAGCAGTGTGAGACGGGGGGGCACAGATACGCAGTATTTT.

The chain employs TRBV9 and TRBJ2-7; 8 nucleotides align to TRBD2. Germline CDR1 SGDLS, CDR2 YYNGEE. J was trimmed by 5 bases and V by 3 bases; bases with no gene match: 13. The CDR3 is 16 amino acids. CDR3 loop: CASSANTGLGPDEQYF. Written as DNA, the CDR3 is TGTGCCAGCAGCGCAAACACGGGACTAGGGCCGGACGAGCAGTACTTC.

The rearrangement joins TRBV6-1 to TRBJ1-1; D unclear. Germline loops: CDR1 MNHNS, CDR2 SASEGT. V was cut by 6 bases and J by 0 bases, with 11 bases left in between. This CDR3 has 14 amino acids. The CDR3 reads CASSDVRLNTEAFF. The CDR3 DNA reads TGTGCCAGCAGCGATGTGCGGTTGAACACTGAAGCTTTCTTT.

The chain recombines TRBV6-1 with TRBJ2-7; no firm D call. Trimming took 2 bases from V and 3 from J, leaving 5 bases between them. Germline CDR1 reads MNHNS; CDR2 reads SASEGT. The CDR3 covers 12 residues. The CDR3, as DNA: TGTGCCAGCAGTGAACTAATCTACGAGCAGTACTTC. Protein: CASSELIYEQYF.

The genes are TRBV19 and TRBJ2-6; 10 bases fit TRBD1. CDR1 is LNHDA, CDR2 SQIVND, per germline (reference sequence). The CDR3 is 18 amino acids. Trimming removed 4 bases from V and 2 bases from J; junction bases left unmatched: 8. This CDR3 reads CASSSAGTGVTGANVLTF. The CDR3 coding sequence is TGTGCCAGTAGTAGCGCCGGGACAGGGGTTACTGGGGCCAACGTCCTGACTTTC.

This sequence joins TRBV29-1 and TRBJ1-2, with D possibly matching TRBD1 (5 bases). The CDR3 runs to 15 residues. Germline values: CDR1 SQVTM, CDR2 ANQGSEA. With 1 base removed from V and 3 bases from J, the gap between germline ends came to 15 bases. The CDR3 reads CSVEGSNQGDYGYTF. The CDR3 DNA follows: TGCAGCGTTGAAGGAAGTAACCAGGGCGACTATGGCTACACCTTC.

This rearrangement joins TRBV5-1 to TRBJ2-1; a weak D match, TRBD2 (6 bases). This CDR3 region has 15 residues. Trimming stripped 0 bases from V and 2 bases from J, with 9 bases between. Germline values: CDR1 SGHRS, CDR2 YFSETQ. CDR3 DNA: TGCGCCAGCAGCTTGGTTGCGGGACCCTACAATGAGCAGTTCTTC. Its protein is CASSLVAGPYNEQFF.

The V and J genes are TRBV7-6 and TRBJ1-4; 8 bases align to TRBD1. CDR1 and CDR2 from the germline V gene are SGHVS and FNYEAQ. The J segment lost 12 bases and the V segment lost 6 bases, leaving 6 bases of the junction unmatched. The CDR3 consists of 12 residues. The CDR3 protein is CASRHMGQELFF. CDR3 nucleotide sequence: TGTGCCAGCAGACATATGGGACAGGAACTGTTTTTT.